The next 7 T cell receptor beta chains were all read from a single sample in a study of blood T cell repertoires in COVID-19. Data came from immunoSEQ multiplex PCR; TCRdb stores just in-frame clones and leaves some out. The table records about 73,000 clones, about 80% of them present only once. The sample comprised peripheral blood. All receptors come from a woman aged 60-70 years with acute or convalescent COVID-19.

This chain joins TRBV4-1 and TRBJ1-2, with D maybe TRBD1 (5 bases). Trimming removed 0 bases from V and 7 bases from J, with 9 bases in between. The CDR3 covers 13 residues. Looked up from germline, CDR1 is MGHRA and CDR2 is YSYEKL. The CDR3 DNA reads TGCGCCAGCAGCCAAGATCAAAGGGGTGGCTACACCTTC. Its protein product is CASSQDQRGGYTF.

The J gene is TRBJ2-2, the V gene TRBV9; D gene unclear. This CDR3 contains 15 residues. Germline V gives CDR1 SGDLS, CDR2 YYNGEE. V gave up 4 bases and J gave up 4 bases, with 14 bases separating them. DNA for the CDR3: TGTGCCAGCAGCTCCATCACGGAGCCCACCGGGGAGCTGTTTTTT. It yields the protein CASSSITEPTGELFF. Filled out from reference TRBV9 and TRBJ2-2, the complete variable domain reads DSGVTQTPKHLITATGQRVTLRCSPRSGDLSVYWYQQSLDQGLQFLIQYYNGEERAKGNILERFSAQQFPDLHSELNLSSLELGDSALYFCASSSITEPTGELFFGEGSRLTVL.

The V call is TRBV19, the J call TRBJ1-1; D might be TRBD1 (5 bases). Per the germline V gene, CDR1 is LNHDA and CDR2 is SQIVND (reference sequence). The CDR3 length is 13 residues. Trimming shortened V by 3 bases and J by 3 bases, and 8 bases separated the two germline ends. In DNA, the CDR3 is TGTGCCAGTAGTATCGCGGGGGACACTGAAGCTTTCTTT. Its translation: CASSIAGDTEAFF.

This chain joins TRBV4-1 and TRBJ1-2; D remains ambiguous. The CDR3 spans 16 residues. Per the germline V gene, CDR1 is MGHRA and CDR2 is YSYEKL. V was shortened by 4 bases and J by 3 bases, with 18 bases between the two germline ends. CDR3 in amino acids: CASSPAGTPGHYGYTF. The CDR3 nucleotides read TGCGCCAGCAGCCCAGCCGGCACTCCGGGTCACTATGGCTACACCTTC.

The J gene is TRBJ1-2, the V gene TRBV5-1, with 8 bases identical to TRBD1. Germline trimming cut 7 bases from V and 3 bases from J; bases unmatched to any gene: 5. There are 13 residues in the CDR3. In germline, CDR1 is SGHRS, CDR2 YFSETQ. CDR3 nucleotides: TGCGCCAGCGCGGTGACAGGGGACTATGGCTACACCTTC. Translated, it gives CASAVTGDYGYTF.

The chain employs TRBV7-2 and TRBJ2-7; TRBD1 matches at 9 bases. Trimming removed 0 bases from V and 3 bases from J; junction bases left unmatched: 6. The CDR3 contains 16 residues. The germline V gene encodes CDR1 SGHTA and CDR2 FQGNSA. The CDR3 sequence: CASSLAGQGENYEQYF. CDR3 nucleotide sequence: TGTGCCAGCAGCTTAGCGGGACAGGGAGAGAACTACGAGCAGTACTTC.

The chain is built from TRBV5-1 and TRBJ2-7; weak D call: TRBD1 (6 bases). Trimming removed 0 bases at V and 2 bases at J, with 9 bases between. This CDR3 has 14 amino acids. The germline gives CDR1 SGHRS, CDR2 YFSETQ. The CDR3 loop reads CASSLEQGPYEQYF. The CDR3 bases are TGCGCCAGCAGCTTGGAACAGGGCCCCTACGAGCAGTACTTC.